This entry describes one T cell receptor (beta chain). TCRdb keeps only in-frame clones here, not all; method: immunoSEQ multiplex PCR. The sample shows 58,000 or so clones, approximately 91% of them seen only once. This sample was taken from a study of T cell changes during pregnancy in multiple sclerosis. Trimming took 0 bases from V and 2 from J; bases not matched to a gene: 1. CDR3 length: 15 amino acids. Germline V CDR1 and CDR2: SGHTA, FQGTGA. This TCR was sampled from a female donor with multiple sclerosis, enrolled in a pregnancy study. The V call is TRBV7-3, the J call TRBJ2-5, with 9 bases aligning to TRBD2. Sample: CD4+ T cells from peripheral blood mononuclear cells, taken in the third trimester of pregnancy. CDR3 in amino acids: CASSLTAGGQETQYF. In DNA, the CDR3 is TGTGCCAGCAGCTTAACAGCGGGGGGTCAAGAGACCCAGTACTTC. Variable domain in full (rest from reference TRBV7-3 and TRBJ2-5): GAGVSQTPSNKVTEKGKYVELRCDPISGHTALYWYRQSLGQGPEFLIYFQGTGAADDSGLPNDRFFAVRPEGSVSTLKIQRTERGDSAVYLCASSLTAGGQETQYFGPGTRLLVL.